The 18 T cell receptor beta chains reported below all come from one sample, sequenced in a study of neoadjuvant nivolumab and ipilimumab in lung cancer. Only in-frame clones appear in the TCRdb table, and some are missing; sequencing was by immunoSEQ multiplex PCR. The sample carries about 5,300 clones, roughly 89% recorded once. Source: blood, taken after neoadjuvant nivolumab, alone or with ipilimumab, at or shortly before surgery. The receptors were gathered from an adult with non-small cell lung cancer. Some clones in this sample may be carry-over from other donors' samples.

This chain connects TRBV5-6 to TRBJ2-3, with TRBD2 matching over 8 bases. Unmatched junction bases numbered 5, after V lost 0 bases and J lost 2 bases. Germline V gene sequence: CDR1 SGHDT, CDR2 YYEEEE. This CDR3 has 16 amino acids. Here the CDR3 reads CASSLVGSGTTDTQYF. Written as DNA, the CDR3 is TGTGCCAGCAGCTTGGTAGGTAGCGGGACCACAGATACGCAGTATTTT.

The rearrangement joins TRBV2 to TRBJ1-2; a weak D match, TRBD1 (5 bases). This CDR3 contains 14 residues. The V gene's germline CDR1 is SNHLY and CDR2 FYNNEI. V lost 5 bases, J lost 8 bases, and 18 bases lay in between. The CDR3 is CASSPQGTGGGYTF. For the CDR3, the DNA is TGTGCCAGCAGTCCGCAGGGTACCGGGGGGGGCTACACCTTC.

This clone was recorded once. The chain employs TRBV27 and TRBJ1-1; unclear D gene. Germline CDR1 and CDR2: MNHEY and SMNVEV (reference sequence). This CDR3 spans 13 amino acids. Trimming cost V 10 bases and J 0 bases, with 12 bases left between them. The CDR3 DNA reads TGTGCCACCACGGCCAGATTGAACACTGAAGCTTTCTTT. This codes for CATTARLNTEAFF.

This clone has only one observation. This chain joins TRBV6-4 and TRBJ2-1; possible D gene TRBD1, 5 bases. V was trimmed by 2 bases and J by 6 bases, leaving 8 bases between them. The germline V gene has CDR1 MRHNA and CDR2 SNTAGT. CDR3 length: 13 residues. CDR3 nucleotide sequence: TGTGCCAGCAGTGACGGCGACAGCAATGAGCAGTTCTTC. It yields the protein CASSDGDSNEQFF.

The chain is built from TRBV5-4 and TRBJ2-1; 7 bases are a match to TRBD2. Germline V lookup: CDR1 SGHNT, CDR2 YYREEE (reference sequence). This CDR3 is built from 14 residues. V lost 0 bases, J lost 6 bases, and 3 bases stayed unmatched. CDR3 nucleotides: TGTGCCAGCAGCTTGGTGGGAGGGGTCAATGAGCAGTTCTTC. Its translation: CASSLVGGVNEQFF.

The chain couples TRBV7-2 to TRBJ1-1, with a possible D match to TRBD1 (6 bases). Germline lookup yields CDR1 SGHTA and CDR2 FQGNSA. The V and J ends lost 5 bases and 5 bases respectively, with 12 bases between them. The CDR3 totals 13 residues. As DNA, the CDR3 is TGTGCCAGCAGCACCCAAAGGGGGACTGAAGCTTTCTTT. This codes for CASSTQRGTEAFF.

This chain connects TRBV6-6 to TRBJ1-5, with 7 bases fitting TRBD1. The V segment lost 5 bases and the J segment 1 base; nucleotides outside the gene matches: 5. Per germline, CDR1 MNHNY and CDR2 SVGAGI (reference sequence). This CDR3 has 15 residues. CDR3 in DNA: TGTGCCAGCAGTCCTCCGGGACAGAGCAATCAGCCCCAGCATTTT. It yields the protein CASSPPGQSNQPQHF.

In DNA form, the CDR3 reads TGTGCCAGCAGCTTATCTAGAGGGGCAGATACGCAGTATTTT. The encoded protein is CASSLSRGADTQYF. This chain uses TRBV7-2 with TRBJ2-3; TRBD1 or TRBD2 may be the D gene (5 bases each). CDR1 and CDR2 from the germline V gene are SGHTA and FQGNSA. V was cut by 2 bases and J by 4 bases, with 10 bases left in between. The CDR3 has 14 amino acids.

V and J are TRBV10-2 and TRBJ2-2, with 10 bases that match TRBD1. J lost 7 bases, V lost 7 bases, and 6 bases had no gene match. In germline, CDR1 is WSHSY, CDR2 SAAADI. There are 14 residues in the CDR3. The CDR3: CASKTGGGGGELFF. The CDR3 DNA follows: TGCGCCAGCAAGACAGGGGGCGGAGGCGGGGAGCTGTTTTTT.

This rearrangement joins TRBV9 to TRBJ2-1; D may be TRBD2 (6 bases). CDR1 is SGDLS and CDR2 is YYNGEE in the germline V gene. V shed 3 bases and J shed 7 bases, with 26 bases lying between them. CDR3 length equals 18 residues. CDR3: CASSAGPSRLLGGNEQFF. The CDR3, as DNA: TGTGCCAGCAGCGCCGGCCCATCTCGACTACTAGGAGGGAATGAGCAGTTCTTC.

The chain couples TRBV15 to TRBJ2-7, with 7 bases matching TRBD2. Germline V gives CDR1 LNHNV, CDR2 YYDKDF (reference sequence). The trim removed 0 bases at V and 1 base at J, leaving 6 bases unmatched. CDR3 length: 16 residues. CDR3 bases: TGTGCCACCAGCAGAGAAAAAAGGCGGGGGTCCTACGAGCAGTACTTC. Residues: CATSREKRRGSYEQYF.

The chain joins TRBV7-8 to TRBJ1-3; D is unresolved. The CDR3 extends over 12 amino acids. Germline V gene sequence: CDR1 SGHVS, CDR2 FQNEAQ. Trimming cost V 3 bases and J 3 bases, with 3 bases left between them. The CDR3 is CASSFSGNTIYF. The CDR3 nucleotides read TGTGCCAGCAGCTTCAGTGGAAACACCATATATTTT.

This rearrangement joins TRBV27 to TRBJ1-4; no clear D gene. The CDR3 length is 14 residues. V dropped 4 bases and J dropped 6 bases, with 12 bases sitting between them. Looked up from germline, CDR1 is MNHEY and CDR2 is SMNVEV (reference sequence). This CDR3 is CASSWGLKDEKLFF. CDR3 nucleotide sequence: TGTGCCAGCAGTTGGGGTTTAAAAGATGAAAAACTGTTTTTT.

The rearrangement links TRBV29-1 to TRBJ2-5; D perhaps matches TRBD1 (6 bases). The CDR3 is 13 amino acids. The V gene's germline CDR1 is SQVTM and CDR2 ANQGSEA. V gave up 2 bases and J gave up 2 bases, with 9 bases separating them. For the CDR3, the DNA is TGCAGCGTTGAACGGACAGTACAAGAGACCCAGTACTTC. Translation: CSVERTVQETQYF.

The chain uses TRBV7-8 and TRBJ2-7, with 7 bases that match TRBD2. The CDR3 length is 14 residues. CDR1 and CDR2 from the germline V gene are SGHVS and FQNEAQ. Unmatched junction bases numbered 3, after V lost 2 bases and J lost 2 bases. The CDR3 bases are TGTGCCAGCAGCTTACTAGCGGAGCCCTACGAGCAGTACTTC. Translating it yields CASSLLAEPYEQYF.

The chain employs TRBV5-4 and TRBJ2-3, with D perhaps TRBD1 or TRBD2 (6 bases each). CDR3 length: 14 amino acids. The V end lost 3 bases, the J end lost 2 bases, and 10 bases lay between the germline ends. CDR1 is SGHNT, CDR2 YYREEE, per germline (reference sequence). The CDR3 DNA is TGTGCCAGCAGCTCCAGGGGACTCACAGATACGCAGTATTTT. Its translation is CASSSRGLTDTQYF.

This chain connects TRBV11-1 to TRBJ1-2; 8 nucleotides align to TRBD1. Losses at the gene ends were 5 bases for V and 1 base for J; bases not matched to a gene: 9. The CDR3 extends over 16 amino acids. Germline V gene data show CDR1 as SGHAT and CDR2 as FQDESV (reference sequence). CDR3 in DNA: TGTGCCAGCAGCACAGGGGGAATGGGACGTAACTATGGCTACACCTTC. This sequence encodes CASSTGGMGRNYGYTF.

V usage is TRBV21-1 and J usage is TRBJ2-5. TRBV21-1 is recorded as a pseudogene. This CDR3 is built from 16 residues. CDR3 sequence: CASSVRVYTFSETQYF. CDR3 in DNA: TGTGCCAGCAGTGTGCGCGTCTACACTTTCTCTGAGACCCAGTACTTC.